These 15 T cell receptor beta chains were all obtained from the same sample, sequenced in a study of Ad26.COV2.S vaccination and SARS-CoV-2 variants (dated by TCRdb to the early 2020s). Library generation was performed with the immunoSEQ multiplex PCR assay. The table was pulled from immuneACCESS by TCRdb, which kept in-frame rearrangements only. Such tables lose some clones; where checked, under half of the loss comes from unresolved V genes, and the rest has no known cause. Present in this sample are almost 400,000 clones, over 75% of which were seen just once. Clones ranked in the top ten supply around 2% of the sample. Sample treatment or condition, as interpreted from the label and publication: 15 to 20 received Ad26.COV2.S at low or high dose, single or two shots; roughly five received placebo; per-sample allocation not given. Repertoires of vaccine and placebo recipients were sequenced from samples taken on day 63 after the first injection.

Specimen: peripheral blood, collected in a trial of Ad26.COV2.S vaccine versus placebo. The receptors shown here come from a person aged 18-65 years who received the Ad26.COV2.S COVID-19 vaccine or a placebo.

The chain has TRBV28 and TRBJ2-3; TRBD1 agrees at 8 bases. Germline trimming cut 4 bases from V and 2 bases from J; bases unmatched to any gene: 8. Germline lookup yields CDR1 MDHEN and CDR2 SYDVKM. This CDR3 has 16 amino acids. CDR3 in DNA: TGTGCCAGCAGTTCGAACAGGGGGAAGGTCACAGATACGCAGTATTTT. Protein: CASSSNRGKVTDTQYF.

This clone was counted once. This chain links TRBV18 with TRBJ1-3, with 7 bases that match TRBD1. The V gene end was trimmed by 3 bases and the J gene end by 4 bases; junction bases not matched to a gene: 3. Germline V gene sequence: CDR1 KGHSH, CDR2 LQKENI. The CDR3 length is 14 residues. The CDR3 region is CASSPTGFGNTIYF. In DNA form, the CDR3 reads TGTGCCAGCTCACCGACAGGGTTCGGAAACACCATATATTTT.

This chain uses TRBV6-2 or TRBV6-3 with TRBJ2-7; 13 nucleotides agree with TRBD2. Germline CDR1 MNHEY, CDR2 SVGEGT. V was clipped by 2 bases and J by 1 base; unmatched bases: 5. This CDR3 comprises 17 residues. DNA for the CDR3: TGTGCCAGCAGTTACCGGACTAGCGGGAGCCGTTCCTACGAGCAGTACTTC. Encoded protein: CASSYRTSGSRSYEQYF.

The chain joins TRBV7-2 to TRBJ2-1; maybe TRBD2 (6 bases). V dropped 2 bases and J dropped 6 bases, with 14 bases sitting between them. From germline, CDR1 is SGHTA and CDR2 FQGNSA. The length of the CDR3 is 15 residues. The CDR3 DNA follows: TGTGCCAGCAGCTTATCCGGGAGCCCCACCAATGAGCAGTTCTTC. It specifies CASSLSGSPTNEQFF.

V is TRBV3-1 (or the pseudogene TRBV3-2) and J is TRBJ2-3; D is possibly TRBD1 or TRBD2 (5 bases each). CDR3 length equals 17 residues. Trimming took 1 base from V and 8 from J, leaving 22 bases between them. The germline CDR1 and CDR2 sequences are LGHDT and YNNKEL (reference sequence). CDR3 nucleotides: TGTGCCAGCAGCCAAGGGTCGGGGTTTAGGGGAGAGTTTACGCAGTATTTT. Its protein product is CASSQGSGFRGEFTQYF.

J is TRBJ1-4 and V is TRBV28, with TRBD1 matching 8 bases. J gave up 7 bases and V 5 bases, and 9 bases lay outside the gene matches. Per the germline V gene, CDR1 is MDHEN and CDR2 is SYDVKM. The CDR3 length is 15 residues. The CDR3 bases are TGTGCCAGCAGTATCGCGGACAGGGTGGCTGAAAAACTGTTTTTT. Translating it yields CASSIADRVAEKLFF.

The chain couples TRBV5-3 to TRBJ2-7, with 7 bases matching TRBD1. TRBV5-3 is an open reading frame, and its role is uncertain. The CDR3 length is 14 residues. J gave up 4 bases and V 4 bases, and 8 bases lay outside the gene matches. The CDR3 DNA reads as TGTGCCAGAAGCCCCGAGACAGGGAAGTACGAGCAGTACTTC. The encoded protein is CARSPETGKYEQYF.

In its sample, this clone was seen once. The chain carries TRBV7-3 and TRBJ1-6, with D uncertain. Trimming cost V 4 bases and J 8 bases, with 9 bases left between them. The length of the CDR3 is 13 residues. Per germline, CDR1 SGHTA and CDR2 FQGTGA. The CDR3 DNA reads TGTGCCAGCAGCTCCAGTGTGGATTCACCCCTCCACTTT. Encoded protein: CASSSSVDSPLHF. Full variable domain (outside the CDR3, taken from reference TRBV7-3 and TRBJ1-6): GAGVSQTPSNKVTEKGKYVELRCDPISGHTALYWYRQSLGQGPEFLIYFQGTGAADDSGLPNDRFFAVRPEGSVSTLKIQRTERGDSAVYLCASSSSVDSPLHFGNGTRLTVT.

As concerns this clone: Different DNA sequences within this sample yield the same CDR3. J is TRBJ2-7 and V is TRBV6-1; unclear D gene. The CDR3 loop spans 13 amino acids. V lost 0 bases to trimming and J lost 3 bases, with 6 bases between them. Germline values: CDR1 MNHNS, CDR2 SASEGT. As DNA, the CDR3 is TGTGCCAGCAGTGAAGCAATGGGCTACGAGCAGTACTTC. Translating gives CASSEAMGYEQYF.

The chain is built from TRBV5-4 and TRBJ2-5; 11 bases agree with TRBD2. Germline CDR1 and CDR2: SGHNT and YYREEE (reference sequence). Losses at the gene ends were 4 bases for V and 0 bases for J; bases not matched to a gene: 5. This CDR3 is built from 16 residues. Written as DNA, the CDR3 is TGTGCCAGCAGCCTGGGACTAGCGGCACACCAAGAGACCCAGTACTTC. Its protein product is CASSLGLAAHQETQYF.

The chain combines TRBV5-1 with TRBJ1-6; D call uncertain. Trimming left V 0 bases short and J 9 bases short, with 7 bases between. This CDR3 contains 13 residues. The germline CDR1 and CDR2 sequences are SGHRS and YFSETQ. CDR3 in amino acids: CASSLALSSPLHF. The CDR3 DNA follows: TGCGCCAGCAGCTTGGCCCTGTCTTCACCCCTCCACTTT.

V gene TRBV18 combines with J gene TRBJ2-1; a weak D match, TRBD2 (6 bases). Germline CDR1 is KGHSH and CDR2 is LQKENI. V dropped 5 bases and J dropped 1 base, with 9 bases sitting between them. The CDR3 runs to 14 residues. This CDR3 is CASSTGRSYNEQFF. CDR3 DNA sequence: TGTGCCAGCTCAACGGGGAGGTCCTACAATGAGCAGTTCTTC.

This sequence joins TRBV6-5 and TRBJ1-1; D is ambiguous. Germline V gene sequence: CDR1 MNHEY, CDR2 SVGAGI. Trimming removed 7 bases from V and 4 bases from J, with 13 bases in between. CDR3 length: 13 residues. Written as DNA, the CDR3 is TGTGCCAGCACCAGCGCAGAGGGCACTGAAGCTTTCTTT. Encoded protein: CASTSAEGTEAFF.

This chain connects TRBV9 to TRBJ2-1, with D unclear. Germline loops: CDR1 SGDLS, CDR2 YYNGEE. Trimming stripped 6 bases from V and 0 bases from J, with 13 bases between. This CDR3 spans 15 amino acids. The CDR3 here is CASTSGISSYNEQFF. The CDR3 DNA reads as TGTGCCAGCACCTCCGGTATAAGCTCCTACAATGAGCAGTTCTTC. Combining the CDR3 with reference TRBV9 and TRBJ2-1 gives the whole variable domain DSGVTQTPKHLITATGQRVTLRCSPRSGDLSVYWYQQSLDQGLQFLIQYYNGEERAKGNILERFSAQQFPDLHSELNLSSLELGDSALYFCASTSGISSYNEQFFGPGTRLTVL.

This rearrangement joins TRBV9 to TRBJ2-3; D may be TRBD2 (6 bases). The CDR3 loop spans 17 amino acids. Germline V lookup: CDR1 SGDLS, CDR2 YYNGEE. Trimming removed 4 bases at V and 1 base at J, with 19 bases between. The CDR3 sequence is CASSPSEGRPRTDTQYF. In DNA form, the CDR3 reads TGTGCCAGCAGCCCTAGCGAGGGACGACCACGCACAGATACGCAGTATTTT.